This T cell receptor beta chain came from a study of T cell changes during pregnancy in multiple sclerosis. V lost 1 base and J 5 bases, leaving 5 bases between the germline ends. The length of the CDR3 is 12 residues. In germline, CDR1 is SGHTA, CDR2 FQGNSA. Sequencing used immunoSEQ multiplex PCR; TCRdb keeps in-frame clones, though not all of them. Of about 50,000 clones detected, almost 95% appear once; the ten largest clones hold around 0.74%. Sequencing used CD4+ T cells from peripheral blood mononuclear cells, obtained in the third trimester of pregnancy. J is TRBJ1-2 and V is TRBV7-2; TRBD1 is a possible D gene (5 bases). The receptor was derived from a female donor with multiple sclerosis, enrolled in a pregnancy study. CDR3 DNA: TGTGCCAGCAGCTTAGAGGGGTATGGCTACACCTTC. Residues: CASSLEGYGYTF.